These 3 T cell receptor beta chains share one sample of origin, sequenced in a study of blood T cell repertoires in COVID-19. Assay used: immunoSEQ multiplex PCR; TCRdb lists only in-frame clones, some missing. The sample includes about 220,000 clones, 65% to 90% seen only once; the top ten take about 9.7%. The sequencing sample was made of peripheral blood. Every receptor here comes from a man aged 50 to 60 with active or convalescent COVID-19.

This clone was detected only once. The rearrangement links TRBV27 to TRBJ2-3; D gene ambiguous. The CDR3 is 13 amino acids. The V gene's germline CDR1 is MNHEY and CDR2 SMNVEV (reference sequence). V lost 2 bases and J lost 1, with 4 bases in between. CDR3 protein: CASSLGRTDTQYF. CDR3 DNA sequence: TGTGCCAGCAGTTTAGGCCGCACAGATACGCAGTATTTT.

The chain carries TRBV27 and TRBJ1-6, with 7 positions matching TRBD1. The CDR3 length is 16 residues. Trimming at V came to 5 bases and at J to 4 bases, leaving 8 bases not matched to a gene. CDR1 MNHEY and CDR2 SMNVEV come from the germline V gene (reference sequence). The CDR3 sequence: CASSPRWTGYNSPLHF. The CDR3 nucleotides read TGTGCCAGCAGTCCACGCTGGACAGGATATAATTCACCCCTCCACTTT.

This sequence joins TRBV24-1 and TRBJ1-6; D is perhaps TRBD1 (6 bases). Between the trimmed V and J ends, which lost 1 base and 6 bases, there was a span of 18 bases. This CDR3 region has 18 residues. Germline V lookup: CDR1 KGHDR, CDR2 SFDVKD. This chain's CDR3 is CATSDFTQGPALNSPLHF. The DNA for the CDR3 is TGTGCCACCAGTGATTTCACGCAGGGGCCCGCACTTAATTCACCCCTCCACTTT.